This paragraph reports one T cell receptor (beta chain). Its antigen remains unidentified. The sample belongs to a study of shared clonotypes between healthy human individuals. Study summary: Researchers assigned three CD4 naive, three CD4 memory, two CD8 naive and one CD8 memory plate to each donor.

Per the authors' pipeline: Filtering differed, since immunoSEQ gave only junction sequences and no quality scores. This table comes from immunoSEQ multiplex PCR, and its TCRdb copy is limited to in-frame clones, with some not included. D and trimming come from the DNA, and the V and J calls and clone size come from that table. The table records more than 1.2 million clones, approximately 98.5% of them present only once. Study-level results: A handful of donors had roughly 5% of their naive CD4 clonotypes in common. Memory subsets had estimated richness that was generally smaller than that of naive subsets.

The sequencing input was naive CD4+ T cells sorted from blood. Subset indicated: CD45RA+ positively selected. The TCR was taken from a man in his thirties or forties in good health.

The CDR3: CASSYSKDYEQYF. In DNA form, the CDR3 reads TGTGCCAGCAGTTACTCGAAAGACTACGAGCAGTACTTC. The gene calls are TRBV6-6 and TRBJ2-7; D gene ambiguous. Germline-derived CDR1 and CDR2 are MNHNY and SVGAGI (reference sequence). Trimming pared 0 bases from V and 3 bases from J, leaving 6 bases between. The CDR3 is 13 residues long.